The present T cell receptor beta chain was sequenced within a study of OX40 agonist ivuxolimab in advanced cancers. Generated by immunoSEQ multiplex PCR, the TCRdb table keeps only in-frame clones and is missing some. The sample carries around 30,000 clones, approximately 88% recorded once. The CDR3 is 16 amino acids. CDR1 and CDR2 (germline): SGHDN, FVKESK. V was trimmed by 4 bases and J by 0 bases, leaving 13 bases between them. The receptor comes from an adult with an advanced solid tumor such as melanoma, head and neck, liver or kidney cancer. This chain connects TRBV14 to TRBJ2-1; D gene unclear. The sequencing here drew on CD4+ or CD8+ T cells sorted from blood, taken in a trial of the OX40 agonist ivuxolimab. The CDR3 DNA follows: TGTGCCAGCAGCCCTTTGTCAGGCTTCTCCTACAATGAGCAGTTCTTC. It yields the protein CASSPLSGFSYNEQFF.